Following are 2 T cell receptor beta chains from one sample sequenced in a study of blood T cell repertoires in COVID-19. Generated by immunoSEQ multiplex PCR, the TCRdb table keeps only in-frame clones and is missing some. The sample holds roughly 190,000 clones, roughly 94% seen once. Sample: peripheral blood. All receptors come from a man aged 25-45 years with COVID-19, enrolled during active disease.

This clone was observed a handful of times. The chain recombines TRBV28 with TRBJ1-4; possible D gene TRBD1, 6 bases. The CDR3 loop spans 14 amino acids. The V gene's germline CDR1 is MDHEN and CDR2 SYDVKM. Trimming removed 6 bases from V and 11 bases from J, with 19 bases in between. CDR3 in amino acids: CASRIGSGVWKLFF. CDR3 nucleotides: TGTGCCAGCAGGATCGGGTCAGGGGTATGGAAACTGTTTTTT.

J is TRBJ1-1 and V is TRBV5-6, with a weak D call TRBD1 (5 bases). CDR1 is SGHDT and CDR2 is YYEEEE in the germline V gene. This CDR3 contains 16 residues. The V and J ends lost 4 bases and 3 bases respectively, with 19 bases between them. This CDR3 reads CASSVRHSGLDTEAFF. CDR3 bases: TGTGCCAGCAGCGTAAGGCACTCAGGGTTGGACACTGAAGCTTTCTTT.